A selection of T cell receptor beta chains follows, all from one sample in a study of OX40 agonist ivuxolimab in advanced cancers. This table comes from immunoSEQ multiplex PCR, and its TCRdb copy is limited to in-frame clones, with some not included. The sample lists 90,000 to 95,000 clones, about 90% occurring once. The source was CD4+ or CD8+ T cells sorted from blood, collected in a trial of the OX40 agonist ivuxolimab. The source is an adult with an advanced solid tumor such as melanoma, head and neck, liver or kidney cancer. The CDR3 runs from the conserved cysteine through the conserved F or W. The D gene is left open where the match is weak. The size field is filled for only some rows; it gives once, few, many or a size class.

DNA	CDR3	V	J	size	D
TGCGCCAGCAGTCCTGGGACGGTCGCGGCTAATGAAAAACTGTTTTTT	CASSPGTVAANEKLFF	TRBV5-1	TRBJ1-4	.	.
TGCAGCATTCGCACAGGGGGCGACGGCTACACCTTC	CSIRTGGDGYTF	TRBV29-1	TRBJ1-2	.	TRBD1
TGTGCCAGTACGGGCAGGGGGACAGATACGCAGTATTTT	CASTGRGTDTQYF	TRBV19	TRBJ2-3	.	TRBD1
TGTGCCAGCAGCTTAGGGGCGGGTGAGCAGTTCTTC	CASSLGAGEQFF	TRBV11-2	TRBJ2-1	.	.
TGTGCCAGCAGCGAACTAGCGGGAGGGCATGGTGAGCAGTTCTTC	CASSELAGGHGEQFF	TRBV5-4	TRBJ2-1	.	TRBD2
TGTGCCAGCAGCTTATGGTCAGGGGGCCAGACCCAGTACTTC	CASSLWSGGQTQYF	TRBV5-4	TRBJ2-5	.	TRBD1
TGTGCCAGCAGCGCAAGAACGGGACTAGCGGGGAATGAGCAGTTCTTC	CASSARTGLAGNEQFF	TRBV9	TRBJ2-1	.	TRBD2
TGTGCCAGCAGTGAAACACAGCTCTCCTACGAGCAGTACTTC	CASSETQLSYEQYF	TRBV2	TRBJ2-7	.	.
TGCGCCAGCAGCTCCCGTGAGAAGGACCTGAACACTGAAGCTTTCTTT	CASSSREKDLNTEAFF	TRBV5-1	TRBJ1-1	.	.
TGTGCCAGCAGTTTGGTACAGGGGTTTTACAATGAGCAGTTCTTC	CASSLVQGFYNEQFF	TRBV28	TRBJ2-1	.	TRBD1
TGTGCCAGCAGCGTAACCCCCACAGGGAGGCGGACATCTGGAAACACCATATATTTT	CASSVTPTGRRTSGNTIYF	TRBV9	TRBJ1-3	.	.
TGTGCCAGCAGCCCCCGATCGACAGGGTTCGGAGGCTACACCTTC	CASSPRSTGFGGYTF	TRBV4-2	TRBJ1-2	.	TRBD1
TGTGCCAGCAGCGAAGCCGGGGGGGTTGAAGATACGCAGTATTTT	CASSEAGGVEDTQYF	TRBV7-6	TRBJ2-3	.	TRBD2
TGCGCCAGCAGCTTGGCCCCCGATAACACTGAAGCTTTCTTT	CASSLAPDNTEAFF	TRBV5-1	TRBJ1-1	once	.
TGTGCCAGCAGCCATCTCGGCACTGAAGCTTTCTTT	CASSHLGTEAFF	TRBV7-2	TRBJ1-1	.	.
TGTGCCAGCAGCCGAACTAGCGGGTGGTTGGATGAGCAGTTCTTC	CASSRTSGWLDEQFF	TRBV9	TRBJ2-1	.	TRBD2
TGTGCCAGCAGTTCGCGACAGGGGGACTATGGCTACACCTTC	CASSSRQGDYGYTF	TRBV27	TRBJ1-2	few	TRBD1
TGCGCCAGCAGTGAAGTTGGGGAAGATAACGAGCAGTACTTC	CASSEVGEDNEQYF	TRBV10-1	TRBJ2-7	once	.
TGTGCCACCAGCAGAGTTGGGGGTAGCCAGCCCCAGCATTTT	CATSRVGGSQPQHF	TRBV15	TRBJ1-5	.	.
TGTGCCATCAGAGGGGACGGGAATGAAAAACTGTTTTTT	CAIRGDGNEKLFF	TRBV10-3	TRBJ1-4	.	.
TGTGCCAGCAGACAAGGGGGATCGAACACCGGGGAGCTGTTTTTT	CASRQGGSNTGELFF	TRBV6-7	TRBJ2-2	.	.
TGTGCCAGCAGCTTATCCGTAATGGCTAGCGGAGAGACCCAGTACTTC	CASSLSVMASGETQYF	TRBV7-2	TRBJ2-5	.	TRBD2
TGTGCCAGCAGCCAAGATGCGCAATCGGGGGAGCTGTTTTTT	CASSQDAQSGELFF	TRBV14	TRBJ2-2	.	.
TGTGCCAGCAGCTTAGGGACAGGGACCCAAGAGACCCAGTACTTC	CASSLGTGTQETQYF	TRBV11-3	TRBJ2-5	few	TRBD1
TGTGCCATCAGCGGGACAGGGGGCGTAGGCAATCAGCCCCAGCATTTT	CAISGTGGVGNQPQHF	TRBV10-3	TRBJ1-5	.	TRBD1
TGTGCCAGCAGTGATAATTTAGGACTCCTGGAGACCCAGTACTTC	CASSDNLGLLETQYF	TRBV6-1	TRBJ2-5	once	.
TGTGCCAGCAGCCCCCCGACGGGATATCCAGATACGCAGTATTTT	CASSPPTGYPDTQYF	TRBV7-9	TRBJ2-3	.	.
TGTGCCAGCAGCTCTTCCAAAGGTGAGCAGTTCTTC	CASSSSKGEQFF	TRBV7-3	TRBJ2-1	few	.
TGCAGCGTGATGGGAGGCCAATATGGCTACACCTTC	CSVMGGQYGYTF	TRBV29-1	TRBJ1-2	.	.
TGCGCCAGCAGCTTGAAATCAGGGACCGAAAGGGACTACACCTTC	CASSLKSGTERDYTF	TRBV5-1	TRBJ1-2	once	.
TGTGCCAGTAGTATCGACAGGGGTATGAACACTGAAGCTTTCTTT	CASSIDRGMNTEAFF	TRBV19	TRBJ1-1	.	TRBD1
TGTGCCAGCAGCCCCCGGACAGGGTACACTGAAGCTTTCTTT	CASSPRTGYTEAFF	TRBV7-2	TRBJ1-1	.	TRBD1
TGTGCCAGCAGCTCCCTAGCGGGACAAGAGACCCAGTACTTC	CASSSLAGQETQYF	TRBV28	TRBJ2-5	few	TRBD2
TGTGCCAGCAGCCAACCTCCCGGGCTAGCGGGGAGGGGAGGAGATACGCAGTATTTT	CASSQPPGLAGRGGDTQYF	TRBV14	TRBJ2-3	once	TRBD2
TGTGCCAGCAGCTTGGGTCGAGACTTTTACAATGAGCAGTTCTTC	CASSLGRDFYNEQFF	TRBV11-2	TRBJ2-1	once	.
TGTGCCAGCAGCTCGGACCCGGGTGGGCGGCCACAAGAGACCCAGTACTTC	CASSSDPGGRPQETQYF	TRBV7-9	TRBJ2-5	.	.
TGCGCCAGCAGCTTGGCCGGGGAGCGCCAAGAGACCCAGTACTTC	CASSLAGERQETQYF	TRBV5-1	TRBJ2-5	.	.
TGTGCCAGCAGCCCCTCGGGCAGACAAGAGACCCAGTACTTC	CASSPSGRQETQYF	TRBV9	TRBJ2-5	.	.
TGTGCCAGCAGTCTCGGGACGGACCCGTATGGCTACACCTTC	CASSLGTDPYGYTF	TRBV27	TRBJ1-2	few	.
TGTGCCAGCAGCTTTGGGGACAGGGGAAGCACTGAAGCTTTCTTT	CASSFGDRGSTEAFF	TRBV11-3	TRBJ1-1	.	TRBD1
TGTGCCAGCAGCTTAGGTAGCGGGAGACACAATGAGCAGTTCTTC	CASSLGSGRHNEQFF	TRBV7-8	TRBJ2-1	.	TRBD2
TGCGCCAGCAGCTTGGCCGGGGGACAGACAACTAATGAAAAACTGTTTTTT	CASSLAGGQTTNEKLFF	TRBV5-1	TRBJ1-4	.	TRBD1
TGCGCCAGCAGCATGCTTGGACAGGGAGGGAAAGAAAAACTGTTTTTT	CASSMLGQGGKEKLFF	TRBV5-1	TRBJ1-4	few	TRBD1
TGCGCCAGCAGCTTGGTGGGACTGGGCGCGAACACCGGGGAGCTGTTTTTT	CASSLVGLGANTGELFF	TRBV5-1	TRBJ2-2	.	.
TGTGCCAGCAGTTTAGGGTTCAATGAGCAGTTCTTC	CASSLGFNEQFF	TRBV28	TRBJ2-1	.	.
TGTGCCAGCAGTGCCGTTGGAAACACCATATATTTT	CASSAVGNTIYF	TRBV6-6	TRBJ1-3	.	.
TGTGCCTGGAGTGTAGGCCTAGCGGGTTACAATGAGCAGTTCTTC	CAWSVGLAGYNEQFF	TRBV30	TRBJ2-1	.	TRBD2
TGTGCCAGCAGTTTTAGACTACCCCGAGACGGGGAGCTGTTTTTT	CASSFRLPRDGELFF	TRBV27	TRBJ2-2	.	.
TGTGCCAGCAGTTCTAGCGGGTTGGGGCGGCGGCAGTACTTC	CASSSSGLGRRQYF	TRBV28	TRBJ2-7	.	TRBD2
TGTGCCAGCAGTTTATATGAGGGGGTCGCTGGAAACACCATATATTTT	CASSLYEGVAGNTIYF	TRBV28	TRBJ1-3	.	.
TGTGCCAGCCCTAGACAGGGGATGTATGAGCAGTTCTTC	CASPRQGMYEQFF	TRBV6-4	TRBJ2-1	.	TRBD1
TGTGCCATCAGTGATACAGCAGCAACTAATGAAAAACTGTTTTTT	CAISDTAATNEKLFF	TRBV10-3	TRBJ1-4	.	.
TGCGCCAGCAGCTTGGACGGGGGGGCGAGAGAAAAACTGTTTTTT	CASSLDGGAREKLFF	TRBV5-1	TRBJ1-4	.	.
TGCGCCAGCAGCTTGGACAACACAGATACGCAGTATTTT	CASSLDNTDTQYF	TRBV5-1	TRBJ2-3	.	.
TGCGCCAGCAGCTTGGACACAGCTAGCACAGATACGCAGTATTTT	CASSLDTASTDTQYF	TRBV5-1	TRBJ2-3	.	.
TGTGCCAGCAGCTTAGGTGCCAGTTCCACAGATACGCAGTATTTT	CASSLGASSTDTQYF	TRBV7-9	TRBJ2-3	.	.
TGCGCCAGCAGCTTGGGAGGGGGCGACTATGGCTACACCTTC	CASSLGGGDYGYTF	TRBV5-1	TRBJ1-2	.	TRBD1